The 10 T cell receptor beta chains reported below all come from one sample, sequenced in a study of cytomegalovirus exposure and HLA in healthy donors. With 60 Vbeta and 13 Jbeta primers, the PCR was carried out. Profiling relied on immunoSEQ multiplex PCR, and the TCRdb table lists in-frame clones only, not all of them. This sample has 140,000 to 150,000 clones; 78% occur once, and the top ten carry roughly 2.9%. The specimen was PBMCs. Receptor source: a female donor in good health and CMV-seronegative.

The chain carries TRBV6-1 and TRBJ1-6; TRBD1 agrees at 8 bases. The CDR3 has 18 residues. Germline CDR1 MNHNS, CDR2 SASEGT. With V trimmed by 2 bases and J by 6 bases, 12 bases remained unmatched. The CDR3 is CASSEIAGRGRPNSPLHF. The DNA of the CDR3 is TGTGCCAGCAGTGAAATCGCCGGCAGGGGGCGTCCTAATTCACCCCTCCACTTT.

The rearrangement joins TRBV4-2 to TRBJ1-3; 9 nucleotides agree with TRBD1. This CDR3 comprises 15 residues. The V gene's germline CDR1 is LGHNA and CDR2 YNFKEQ. V was clipped by 2 bases and J by 2 bases; unmatched bases: 1. CDR3 sequence (DNA): TGTGCCAGCAGCCAACGGACAGGGGCTGGAAACACCATATATTTT. Protein product: CASSQRTGAGNTIYF.

The genes are TRBV28 and TRBJ1-1; D possibly corresponds to TRBD1 (5 bases). CDR1 is MDHEN, CDR2 SYDVKM, per germline. The CDR3 runs 14 residues. The V and J ends lost 5 bases and 1 base respectively, with 11 bases between them. The CDR3 DNA reads as TGTGCCAGCAGTCCCTTCGGGGGGAACACTGAAGCTTTCTTT. Translating gives CASSPFGGNTEAFF.

This chain connects TRBV30 to TRBJ2-4; D is possibly TRBD2 (6 bases). Trimming pared 0 bases from V and 0 bases from J, leaving 18 bases between. This CDR3 contains 18 residues. CDR1 GTSNPN and CDR2 SVGIG come from the germline V gene (reference sequence). This chain's CDR3 is CAWSVMRGTGVAKNIQYF. Here the CDR3 DNA reads TGTGCCTGGAGTGTCATGCGGGGCACGGGGGTAGCCAAAAACATTCAGTACTTC.

The count of this clone is one. The chain uses TRBV21-1 and TRBJ1-2; the table's TRBD1 call for D was not verified on the DNA. TRBV21-1 is listed as a pseudogene. This CDR3 has 14 residues. The CDR3 loop reads CASSSRTGQYGYTF. The CDR3 bases are TGTGCCAGCAGCTCCCGGACAGGACAATATGGCTACACCTTC.

The chain uses TRBV28 and TRBJ1-4; D gene unclear. The CDR3 spans 15 residues. Deletions cut 0 bases from V and 3 bases from J, with 8 bases between. CDR1 and CDR2 (germline): MDHEN, SYDVKM. Written as DNA, the CDR3 is TGTGCCAGCAGTTTATGGGCCCTCTCTAATGAAAAACTGTTTTTT. Amino acids: CASSLWALSNEKLFF. Complete variable domain (other parts from reference TRBV28 and TRBJ1-4): DVKVTQSSRYLVKRTGEKVFLECVQDMDHENMFWYRQDPGLGLRLIYFSYDVKMKEKGDIPEGYSVSREKKERFSLILESASTNQTSMYLCASSLWALSNEKLFFGSGTQLSVL.

The chain has TRBV4-1 and TRBJ1-2; D gene ambiguous. V lost 1 base and J lost 0, with 9 bases in between. Germline CDR1 reads MGHRA; CDR2 reads YSYEKL. The CDR3 spans 15 residues. The CDR3 protein is CASSQGETSNYGYTF. The CDR3, as DNA: TGCGCCAGCAGCCAAGGGGAGACGTCTAACTATGGCTACACCTTC.

The V gene is TRBV18, the J gene TRBJ2-3; 10 bases are shared with TRBD1. The CDR3 has 17 residues. Trimming cost V 3 bases and J 3 bases; bases outside gene matches: 9. Germline lookup yields CDR1 KGHSH and CDR2 LQKENI. CDR3: CASSPRIGTGDTDTQYF. In DNA, the CDR3 is TGTGCCAGCTCACCCCGGATAGGGACAGGGGATACAGATACGCAGTATTTT.

The J gene is TRBJ2-5, the V gene TRBV7-6; the D gene is possibly TRBD2 (7 bases). Trimming took 1 base from V and 5 from J, leaving 8 bases between them. Germline-derived CDR1 and CDR2 are SGHVS and FNYEAQ. This CDR3 contains 13 residues. DNA of the CDR3: TGTGCCAGCAGCTTAGGGGGGGGCGAGACCCAGTACTTC. This sequence encodes CASSLGGGETQYF. The full variable domain, its missing parts supplied by reference TRBV7-6 and TRBJ2-5, is GAGVSQSPRYKVTKRGQDVALRCDPISGHVSLYWYRQALGQGPEFLTYFNYEAQQDKSGLPNDRFSAERPEGSISTLTIQRTEQRDSAMYRCASSLGGGETQYFGPGTRLLVL.

This clone was recorded a few times. The chain combines TRBV4-1 with TRBJ2-1, with TRBD1 as a possible D gene (6 bases). Germline V lookup: CDR1 MGHRA, CDR2 YSYEKL. CDR3 size: 15 residues. Trimming shortened V by 2 bases and J by 5 bases, and 13 bases separated the two germline ends. For the CDR3, the DNA is TGCGCCAGCAGCCAACCGGTCGGACAGCACAATGAGCAGTTCTTC. This encodes CASSQPVGQHNEQFF.